This TCR beta chain came from a study of blood T cells in healthy people across ages. Concerning this clonotype: Its cognate antigen is unknown. A much bigger clone sits one base away, suggesting this may be a read error.

A second about 6 to 12 cycle PCR used barcoded and J-beta primers. TCRdb processed the 5' RACE reads anew with MiXCR; each CDR3 protein has one entry. This table has 1.5 million to 2 million distinct CDR3 sequences, approximately 30% appearing once. The CDR3 loop spans 15 amino acids. The germline CDR1 and CDR2 sequences are SGHAT and FQNNGV. A minimum of 7 million PBMCs was isolated per sample. General study results and limits: Underestimates were what the diversity estimates from one million T cells were considered to be.

The chain joins TRBV11-2 to TRBJ2-1, with TRBD2 matching 9 bases. The J call may be faulty, since TRBJ2-7 better matches the DNA end. Material for sequencing was blood. The sequence was collected from a woman between 25 and 40 years old in good health. The CDR3 spells CASSLTSGPYNEQYF. The CDR3 DNA reads TGTGCCAGCAGCTTGACTAGCGGTCCTTACAATGAGCAGTACTTC.